Listed below are T cell receptor beta chains from one sample, sequenced in a study of T cells in localized non-small cell lung cancer. Only in-frame clones appear in the TCRdb table, and some are missing; sequencing was by immunoSEQ multiplex PCR. Of around 79,000 clones in the sample, over 70% were seen once. Sequences were derived from PBMCs, sampled before any cancer treatment. These receptors all stem from a man between 40 and 70 years old with stage II squamous cell lung carcinoma. Each CDR3 is given with its conserved first and last residue. The D gene is left open where the match is weak. Clone size is not always given. Where it is, it says once, few, many or a class for expanded clones.

J gene,clone size,D gene,V gene,CDR3 DNA,CDR3 protein
TRBJ2-3,NA,TRBD2,TRBV6-1,TGTGCCAGCAGTGAAGCGCTTAGGGCGGGAGCGGCAGATACGCAGTATTTT,CASSEALRAGAADTQYF
TRBJ1-6,NA,NA,TRBV7-2,TGTGCCAGCAGCTTAGACGGGAGCTCCTATAATTCACCCCTCCACTTT,CASSLDGSSYNSPLHF
TRBJ2-7,few,TRBD1,TRBV27,TGTGCCAGCAGTTCAGGGGGCGAGCAGTACTTC,CASSSGGEQYF
TRBJ1-4,NA,NA,TRBV18,TGTGCCAGCTCACCCGGGGGTGAAAAACTGTTTTTT,CASSPGGEKLFF
TRBJ2-3,NA,NA,TRBV6-5,TGTGCCAGCAGTTACGGGGCTTCATCCGATACGCAGTATTTT,CASSYGASSDTQYF
TRBJ1-6,few,NA,TRBV28,TGTGCCAGCACCCCGTGGCAGTCGAATTCACCCCTCCACTTT,CASTPWQSNSPLHF
TRBJ1-4,NA,NA,TRBV7-2,TGTGCCAGCAGCCAGGACTTTAATGAAAAACTGTTTTTT,CASSQDFNEKLFF
TRBJ2-7,NA,TRBD2,TRBV19,TGTGCCAGTAGTTCCGGACTAGGCTACGAGCAGTACTTC,CASSSGLGYEQYF
TRBJ2-7,NA,TRBD1,TRBV7-9,TGTGCCAGCAGTTCAACCGGGACAGCAGCCTACGAGCAGTACTTC,CASSSTGTAAYEQYF
TRBJ2-5,few,TRBD2,TRBV9,TGTGCCAGCAGCCGGACTAGCGGGGGGGCCCAGACCCAGTACTTC,CASSRTSGGAQTQYF
TRBJ2-1,NA,NA,TRBV5-5,TGTGCCAGCAGCTTAGGCGGGCATTCCTACAATGAGCAGTTCTTC,CASSLGGHSYNEQFF
TRBJ1-2,NA,NA,TRBV7-2,TGTGCCAGCAGCTCCCCCGGCGGGGGGAACTATGGCTACACCTTC,CASSSPGGGNYGYTF
TRBJ2-5,NA,TRBD1,TRBV28,TGTGCCAGCAGTTCCCGGACAGGGTCACAAGAGACCCAGTACTTC,CASSSRTGSQETQYF
TRBJ1-1,NA,NA,TRBV27,TGTGCCACCAAGGCCCAGAACACTGAAGCTTTCTTT,CATKAQNTEAFF
TRBJ1-2,NA,NA,TRBV4-1,TGCGCCAGCAGCCAAGATTCGGGGGGCGCGAATTTGGGCTACACCTTC,CASSQDSGGANLGYTF
TRBJ2-3,once,NA,TRBV30,TGTGCCTGGGAGCCGGGACGGGTCGGAGATACGCAGTATTTT,CAWEPGRVGDTQYF
TRBJ1-1,NA,TRBD1,TRBV10-3,TGTGCCATCAGTGAGGGGACAGGGGCGTCACACACTGAAGCTTTCTTT,CAISEGTGASHTEAFF
TRBJ2-7,once,TRBD1,TRBV11-2,TGTGCCAGCAGCTTAGGGACAGGGGGCGAGCAGTACTTC,CASSLGTGGEQYF
TRBJ2-6,NA,NA,TRBV7-2,TGTGCCAGCAGCTTATTCGAAGCTGGGGCCAACGTCCTGACTTTC,CASSLFEAGANVLTF
TRBJ1-6,NA,TRBD1,TRBV18,TGTGCCAGCTCACCGCCTCCTCGGGACAGGGGGCGAAATTCACCCCTCCACTTT,CASSPPPRDRGRNSPLHF
TRBJ1-3,NA,NA,TRBV6-5,TGTGCCAGCAGAGGCCAGGACGGAAAAGGAAACACCATATATTTT,CASRGQDGKGNTIYF
TRBJ1-2,NA,NA,TRBV30,TGTGCCTGGAGCCCATCGGCTCTTTATGGCTACACCTTC,CAWSPSALYGYTF
TRBJ1-5,few,NA,TRBV28,TGTGCCAGTAATCAGCCCCAGCATTTT,CASNQPQHF
TRBJ2-1,few,NA,TRBV4-1,TGCGCCAGCAGCCAGGGTCCCAGCCCATCCGTTTATGAGCAGTTCTTC,CASSQGPSPSVYEQFF
TRBJ2-2,NA,NA,TRBV7-7,TGTGCTAGCAGTCCCAAATTGGCCGGGGAGCTGTTTTTT,CASSPKLAGELFF
TRBJ2-3,NA,NA,TRBV27,TGTGCCAGCAGTTCACCGGGACGCGCTAGCACAGATACGCAGTATTTT,CASSSPGRASTDTQYF
TRBJ1-1,few,TRBD1,TRBV30,TGTGCCTGGACCCTGACAGGGGGGTACACTGAAGCTTTCTTT,CAWTLTGGYTEAFF
TRBJ2-7,NA,TRBD2,TRBV18,TGTGCCAGCACAACTAGCGGGAGTCTTTACGAGCAGTACTTC,CASTTSGSLYEQYF
TRBJ2-7,NA,TRBD1,TRBV5-1,TGCGCCAGCAGCTTGTGGGACAGGGGCTACGAGCAGTACTTC,CASSLWDRGYEQYF
TRBJ1-1,few,NA,TRBV4-1,TGCGCCAGCACTTCCACCAGGGGCACTGAAGCTTTCTTT,CASTSTRGTEAFF
TRBJ2-5,NA,TRBD2,TRBV9,TGTGCCAGCAGCGTGGGCGGGAGATACCAAGAGACCCAGTACTTC,CASSVGGRYQETQYF
TRBJ1-2,few,NA,TRBV10-3,TGTGCCATCAAGACTGGGAGTAACTATGGCTACACCTTC,CAIKTGSNYGYTF
TRBJ2-1,NA,TRBD2,TRBV14,TGTGCCAGCAGCCAACCCACTAGCGGGGGTATTGATGAGCAGTTCTTC,CASSQPTSGGIDEQFF
TRBJ2-7,once,NA,TRBV6-5,TGTGCCAGCACCGAGCAGGGGGAGCAGTACTTC,CASTEQGEQYF
TRBJ2-5,NA,NA,TRBV9,TGTGCCAGCAGCGTAGGTGCGGACGGGAAAGAGACCCAGTACTTC,CASSVGADGKETQYF
TRBJ2-7,NA,TRBD1,TRBV5-1,TGCGCCAGCAGTTCATCTCAGGGGGCCATCTACGAGCAGTACTTC,CASSSSQGAIYEQYF
TRBJ1-2,NA,NA,TRBV7-9,TGTGCCAGCAGCTTAGTAGGTGCTAATGGCTACACCTTC,CASSLVGANGYTF
TRBJ1-2,NA,NA,TRBV28,TGTGCCAGCAGTTTGGGGAGAGCCTCATATGGCTACACCTTC,CASSLGRASYGYTF
TRBJ2-2,NA,NA,TRBV18,TGTGCCAGCTCACCTGTCGCGGAGTCGAACACCGGGGAGCTGTTTTTT,CASSPVAESNTGELFF
TRBJ2-3,once,NA,TRBV30,TGTGCCTGGAGTCCTCTGACCCTCGCAGATACGCAGTATTTT,CAWSPLTLADTQYF
TRBJ1-5,few,NA,TRBV28,TGTGCCAGCAGTTTCAGGGATTTAGGCAATCAGCCCCAGCATTTT,CASSFRDLGNQPQHF
TRBJ2-1,NA,NA,TRBV9,TGTGCCAGCAGCGTAGCTTGGGAAAATGAGCAGTTCTTC,CASSVAWENEQFF
TRBJ2-7,NA,TRBD1,TRBV9,TGTGCCAGCAGCGTAGAGGGGGACAGGGATCGCGACGAGCAGTACTTC,CASSVEGDRDRDEQYF
TRBJ1-3,NA,NA,TRBV7-8,TGTGCCAGCAGCCCTCCGGGGGGTAGGAACACCATATATTTT,CASSPPGGRNTIYF
TRBJ1-5,NA,TRBD1,TRBV6-5,TGTGCCAGCAGTCAGGGGGGGTTCAATCAGCCCCAGCATTTT,CASSQGGFNQPQHF
TRBJ1-6,few,NA,TRBV2,TGTGCCAGCAGAGAAAACAGGGTGGGGAGTTCACCCCTCCACTTT,CASRENRVGSSPLHF